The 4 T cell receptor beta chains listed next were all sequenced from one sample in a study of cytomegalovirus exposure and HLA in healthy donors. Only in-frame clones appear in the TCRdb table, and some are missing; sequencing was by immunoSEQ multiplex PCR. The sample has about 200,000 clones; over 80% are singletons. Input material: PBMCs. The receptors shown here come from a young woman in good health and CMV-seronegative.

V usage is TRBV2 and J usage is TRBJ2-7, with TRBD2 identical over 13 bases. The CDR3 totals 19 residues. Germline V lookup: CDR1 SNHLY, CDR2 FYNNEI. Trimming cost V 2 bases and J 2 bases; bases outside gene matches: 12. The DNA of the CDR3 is TGTGCCAGCAGTGAAAACGTACTAGCGGGGGGGCCTATGGCCTACGAGCAGTACTTC. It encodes CASSENVLAGGPMAYEQYF.

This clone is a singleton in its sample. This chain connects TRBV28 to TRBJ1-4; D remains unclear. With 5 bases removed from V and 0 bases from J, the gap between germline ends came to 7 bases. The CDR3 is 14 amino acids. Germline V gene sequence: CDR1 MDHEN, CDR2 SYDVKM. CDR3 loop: CASSLISTNEKLFF. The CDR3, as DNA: TGTGCCAGCAGTCTGATATCAACTAATGAAAAACTGTTTTTT. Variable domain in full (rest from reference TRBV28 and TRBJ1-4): DVKVTQSSRYLVKRTGEKVFLECVQDMDHENMFWYRQDPGLGLRLIYFSYDVKMKEKGDIPEGYSVSREKKERFSLILESASTNQTSMYLCASSLISTNEKLFFGSGTQLSVL.

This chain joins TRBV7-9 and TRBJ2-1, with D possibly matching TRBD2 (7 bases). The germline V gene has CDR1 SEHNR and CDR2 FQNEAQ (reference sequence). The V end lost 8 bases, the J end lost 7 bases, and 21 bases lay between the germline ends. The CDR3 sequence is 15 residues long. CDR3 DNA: TGTGCCAGCGAACGAGGAGGGGGGGCCCGGAATGAGCAGTTCTTC. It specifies CASERGGGARNEQFF.

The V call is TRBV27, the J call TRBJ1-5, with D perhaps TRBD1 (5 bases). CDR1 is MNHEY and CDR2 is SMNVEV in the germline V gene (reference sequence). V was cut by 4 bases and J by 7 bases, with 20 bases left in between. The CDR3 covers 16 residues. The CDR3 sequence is CASSSSGRGRLQPQHF. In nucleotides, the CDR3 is TGTGCCAGCAGTTCCTCGGGGAGGGGAAGATTGCAGCCCCAGCATTTT.